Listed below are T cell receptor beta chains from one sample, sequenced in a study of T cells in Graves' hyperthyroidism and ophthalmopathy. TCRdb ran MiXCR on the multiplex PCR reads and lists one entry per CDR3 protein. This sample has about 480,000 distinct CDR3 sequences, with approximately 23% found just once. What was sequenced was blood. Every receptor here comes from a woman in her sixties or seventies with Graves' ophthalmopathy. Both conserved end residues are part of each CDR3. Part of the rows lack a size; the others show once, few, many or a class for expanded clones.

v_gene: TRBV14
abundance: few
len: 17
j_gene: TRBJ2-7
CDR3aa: CASSQTGLAVRQGEQYF

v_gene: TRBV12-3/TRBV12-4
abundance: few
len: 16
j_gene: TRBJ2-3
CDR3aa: CASSRNRVIGTDTQYF

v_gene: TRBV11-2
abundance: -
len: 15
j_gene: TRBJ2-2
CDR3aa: CASSLTGGGTRELFF

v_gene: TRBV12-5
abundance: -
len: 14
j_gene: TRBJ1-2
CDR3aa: CASGLVPQGDGYTF

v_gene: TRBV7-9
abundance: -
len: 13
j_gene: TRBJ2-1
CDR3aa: CASSLAGGVEQFF

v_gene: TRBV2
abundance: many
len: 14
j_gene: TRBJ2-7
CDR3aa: CASSFLAGVREQYF

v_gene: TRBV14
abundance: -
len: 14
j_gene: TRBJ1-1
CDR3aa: CASSQVPGSTEAFF

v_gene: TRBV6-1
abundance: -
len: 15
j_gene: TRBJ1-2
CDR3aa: CASSPTLGGARGYTF

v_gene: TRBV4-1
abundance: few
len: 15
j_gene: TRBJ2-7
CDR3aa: CASSQRLDRTYEQYF

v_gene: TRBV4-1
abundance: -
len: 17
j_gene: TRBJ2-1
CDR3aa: CASSLGRARSSYNEQFF

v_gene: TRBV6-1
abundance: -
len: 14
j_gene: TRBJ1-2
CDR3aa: CASSPSSTNYGYTF

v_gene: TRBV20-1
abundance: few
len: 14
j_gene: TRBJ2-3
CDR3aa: CSASHSGDTDTQYF

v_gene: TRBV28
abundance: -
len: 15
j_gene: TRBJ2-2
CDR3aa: CASSFLPTNTGELFF

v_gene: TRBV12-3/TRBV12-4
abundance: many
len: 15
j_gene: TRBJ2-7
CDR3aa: CASSPQKGPPYEQYF

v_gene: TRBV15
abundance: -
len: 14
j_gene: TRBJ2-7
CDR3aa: CATSTLLGAYEQYF

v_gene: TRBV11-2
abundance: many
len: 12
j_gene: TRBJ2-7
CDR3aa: CASSLVRNEQYF

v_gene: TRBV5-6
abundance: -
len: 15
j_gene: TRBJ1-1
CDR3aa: CASSLIGQENTEAFF

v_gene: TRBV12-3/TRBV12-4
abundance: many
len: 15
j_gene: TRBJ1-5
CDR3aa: CASSLASYSLQPQHF

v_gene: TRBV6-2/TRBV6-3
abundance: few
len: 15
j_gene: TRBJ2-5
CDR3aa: CASVFLAGAQETQYF

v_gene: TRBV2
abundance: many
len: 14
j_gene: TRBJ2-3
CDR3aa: CAIGGTPSTDTQYF

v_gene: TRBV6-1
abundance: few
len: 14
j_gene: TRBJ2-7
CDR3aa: CASKKAGEGLEQYF

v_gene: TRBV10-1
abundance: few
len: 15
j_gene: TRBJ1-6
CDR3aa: CASSDPGQPNSPLHF

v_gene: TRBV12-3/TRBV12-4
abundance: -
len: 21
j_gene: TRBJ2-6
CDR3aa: CASSFDRWRTGYMTGANVLTF

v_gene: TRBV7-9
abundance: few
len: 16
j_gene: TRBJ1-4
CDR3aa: CASSPDRVATNEKLFF

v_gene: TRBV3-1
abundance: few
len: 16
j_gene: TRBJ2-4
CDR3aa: CASSPQRLLAKNIQYF

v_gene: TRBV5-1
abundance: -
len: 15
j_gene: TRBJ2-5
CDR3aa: CASSPSPTSVETQYF

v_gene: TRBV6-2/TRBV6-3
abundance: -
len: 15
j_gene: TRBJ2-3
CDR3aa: CAGSYRGRGRDTQYF

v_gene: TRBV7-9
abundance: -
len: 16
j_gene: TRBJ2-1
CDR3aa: CASSHTQEKTYNEQFF

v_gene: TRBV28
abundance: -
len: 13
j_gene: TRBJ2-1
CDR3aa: CASVTGLVNEQFF

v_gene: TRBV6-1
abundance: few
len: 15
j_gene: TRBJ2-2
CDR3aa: CASSLRQYQTGELFF

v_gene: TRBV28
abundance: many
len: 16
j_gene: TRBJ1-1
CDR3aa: CASSVAPGQGGTEAFF

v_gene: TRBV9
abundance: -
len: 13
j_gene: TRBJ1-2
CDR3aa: CASSVALGYGYTF

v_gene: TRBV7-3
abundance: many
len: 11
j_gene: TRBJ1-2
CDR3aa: CASGSTFGYTF

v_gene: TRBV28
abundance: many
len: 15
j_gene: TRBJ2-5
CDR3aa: CASSFGRRGQETQYF

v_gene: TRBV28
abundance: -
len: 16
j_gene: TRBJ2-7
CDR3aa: CASSLAGDTRFYEQYF